This T cell receptor (beta chain) was found in a study of T cell repertoires in ileal Crohn's disease. The CDR3 has 18 amino acids. Deletions cut 6 bases from V and 0 bases from J, with 21 bases between. Germline CDR1 and CDR2: MDHEN and SYDVKM. Each sample's TCRB immunosequencing used roughly 500 nanograms of biopsy DNA. Sequenced by immunoSEQ multiplex PCR; TCRdb stores in-frame clones only, minus some. Here the sample spans about 16,000 clones, roughly 88% being singletons. This rearrangement joins TRBV28 to TRBJ1-5; possible D gene TRBD1, 6 bases. Specimen: ileal tissue. This clonotype was sampled from an adult with Crohn's disease. The CDR3 region has the DNA TGTGCCAGCAGATCCACGGGGGGCAACTTATATAGCAATCAGCCCCAGCATTTT. This codes for CASRSTGGNLYSNQPQHF.